Listed below are T cell receptor beta chains from one sample, sequenced in a study of blood T cell repertoires in COVID-19. Only in-frame clones appear in the TCRdb table, and some are missing; sequencing was by immunoSEQ multiplex PCR. The sample records 100,000 or so clones, 85% to 95% being singletons. Sequencing was performed on peripheral blood. The receptors stem from a woman aged 55-75 years with active COVID-19. CDR3s include the opening cysteine and the closing phenylalanine or tryptophan. D genes are given only for firm matches. Expanded clones are given a class, and other clones once, few, many or no size at all.

d_call,clone_size,j_call,v_call,cdr3_nt,cdr3_aa
.,.,TRBJ1-4,TRBV28,TGTGCCAGCAGTCCCGGGGAGGGACGTAATGAAAAACTGTTTTTT,CASSPGEGRNEKLFF
.,.,TRBJ2-7,TRBV27,TGTGCCAGCGGGTCCCCGGGCAGGGTCTACGAGCAGTACTTC,CASGSPGRVYEQYF
.,.,TRBJ1-2,TRBV5-1,TGCGCCAGCAGCTTGGTCTCGGTGCGCGGTGGCTACACCTTC,CASSLVSVRGGYTF
TRBD1,.,TRBJ1-5,TRBV28,TGTGCCAGCAGTTCAGGACAGGGACGAAATCAGCCCCAGCATTTT,CASSSGQGRNQPQHF
TRBD2,.,TRBJ2-2,TRBV18,TGTGCCAGCTCACAGACTAGCGGGATAAGCGGGGAGCTGTTTTTT,CASSQTSGISGELFF
TRBD1,.,TRBJ2-7,TRBV29-1,TGCAGCGTTGAGGCAGGGGGCCACGAGCAGTACTTC,CSVEAGGHEQYF
TRBD2,.,TRBJ2-7,TRBV3-1/TRBV3-2,TGTGCCAGCAGCCTATTAGCGGGGGGCGTCTCCTACGAGCAGTACTTC,CASSLLAGGVSYEQYF
.,.,TRBJ1-6,TRBV14,TGTGCCAGCAGCCAAGTTCGGGGTGGGTCACCCCTCCACTTT,CASSQVRGGSPLHF
TRBD2,.,TRBJ2-1,TRBV11-2,TGTGCCAGCAGCTCCCCCCGGACTAGCGGGAGTACCAACAATGAGCAGTTCTTC,CASSSPRTSGSTNNEQFF
.,.,TRBJ2-7,TRBV10-3,TGTGCCATCAGTGAGTCGGGGAGCTCCTACGAGCAGTACTTC,CAISESGSSYEQYF
TRBD1,once,TRBJ1-3,TRBV7-2,TGTGCCAGCAGCCTGACAGGGGGCGGAAACACCATATATTTT,CASSLTGGGNTIYF
TRBD1,.,TRBJ2-1,TRBV3-1/TRBV3-2,TGTGCCAGCAGCCAAGGGCAGGGGGCACGCAATGAGCAGTTCTTC,CASSQGQGARNEQFF
TRBD1,.,TRBJ2-5,TRBV2,TGTGCCAGCAGTGGGGTAAAAGGGGGCAGTGAGACCCAGTACTTC,CASSGVKGGSETQYF
TRBD1,few,TRBJ1-5,TRBV3-1/TRBV3-2,TGTGCCAGCAGCCGTTCCGGGACAGCTAGCAATCAGCCCCAGCATTTT,CASSRSGTASNQPQHF
.,.,TRBJ2-2,TRBV9,TGTGCCAGCAGCGTAGGGGGGCGAGGCACCGGGGAGCTGTTTTTT,CASSVGGRGTGELFF
TRBD1,.,TRBJ2-7,TRBV5-5,TGTGCCAGCAGCTTGCACAGGGGTACCTACGAGCAGTACTTC,CASSLHRGTYEQYF
.,few,TRBJ2-2,TRBV7-9,TGTGCCAGCAGCTTTAGTCTTACCGGGGAGCTGTTTTTT,CASSFSLTGELFF
.,.,TRBJ2-4,TRBV27,TGTGCCAGCAGTTCCGGGTCTCTGGGAGCCAAAAACATTCAGTACTTC,CASSSGSLGAKNIQYF
TRBD2,.,TRBJ2-5,TRBV24-1,TGTGCCACCAGTGAGGGGGGACTAGCGGAAGAGACCCAGTACTTC,CATSEGGLAEETQYF
.,.,TRBJ1-4,TRBV28,TGTGCCAGCAGTTTCTTTGGGGCCACTAATGAAAAACTGTTTTTT,CASSFFGATNEKLFF
.,.,TRBJ2-1,TRBV19,TGTGCCAGTAGGGGAAATACCGGGACTGGATACAATGAGCAGTTCTTC,CASRGNTGTGYNEQFF
.,.,TRBJ1-1,TRBV28,TGTGCCAGCAGGGCCCAGGGAGGTACTGAAGCTTTCTTT,CASRAQGGTEAFF
.,.,TRBJ2-5,TRBV5-1,TGCGCCAGCAGCATCGGGGGGCTAAAAGAGACCCAGTACTTC,CASSIGGLKETQYF
.,.,TRBJ1-5,TRBV28,TGTGCCAGTCGCCAGGGTAATCAGCCCCAGCATTTT,CASRQGNQPQHF
TRBD2,few,TRBJ2-7,TRBV7-2,TGTGCCAGCAACCCCGGGGGGTCGGGAGGGAAATACGAGCAGTACTTC,CASNPGGSGGKYEQYF
TRBD1,.,TRBJ2-1,TRBV30,TGTGCCTGGGCAAAACCGGGACAGGGAGTCCATGAGCAGTTCTTC,CAWAKPGQGVHEQFF
.,.,TRBJ2-1,TRBV11-2,TGTGCCAGCAGCTGGACAGTCTACAATGAGCAGTTCTTC,CASSWTVYNEQFF
.,.,TRBJ1-5,TRBV19,TGTGCCAGTAGTGACCACCTCCGGGGGGGCCATCGCAATCAGCCCCAGCATTTT,CASSDHLRGGHRNQPQHF
.,.,TRBJ2-7,TRBV3-1/TRBV3-2,TGTGCCAGCAGCCCAACCGGGACAAAAAAATACGAGCAGTACTTC,CASSPTGTKKYEQYF
.,.,TRBJ2-7,TRBV21-1,TGTGCCAGCCCTTGGACAGGAGGAGCCGACGAGCAGTACTTC,CASPWTGGADEQYF
TRBD1,.,TRBJ2-7,TRBV20-1,TGCAGTGCTAGTAAGACAGGGGGTTCCTACGAGCAGTACTTC,CSASKTGGSYEQYF
.,.,TRBJ2-2,TRBV20-1,TGCAGTGCTAACAGGGAGAGGGAGCTGTTTTTT,CSANRERELFF
.,.,TRBJ1-3,TRBV13,TGTGCCAGCAGCTTTCCCTCCGGGGGTGCTGGAAACACCATATATTTT,CASSFPSGGAGNTIYF
.,.,TRBJ2-5,TRBV5-1,TGCGCCAGCAGCTTGGCAGGGTACCAAGAGACCCAGTACTTC,CASSLAGYQETQYF
.,.,TRBJ2-4,TRBV5-5,TGTGCCAGCAGCTTCCAGAGCTCTCGACAAGCCAAAAACATTCAGTACTTC,CASSFQSSRQAKNIQYF
.,.,TRBJ2-2,TRBV6-5,TGTGCCGCCCGAGGGTCATCCACCGGGGAGCTGTTTTTT,CAARGSSTGELFF